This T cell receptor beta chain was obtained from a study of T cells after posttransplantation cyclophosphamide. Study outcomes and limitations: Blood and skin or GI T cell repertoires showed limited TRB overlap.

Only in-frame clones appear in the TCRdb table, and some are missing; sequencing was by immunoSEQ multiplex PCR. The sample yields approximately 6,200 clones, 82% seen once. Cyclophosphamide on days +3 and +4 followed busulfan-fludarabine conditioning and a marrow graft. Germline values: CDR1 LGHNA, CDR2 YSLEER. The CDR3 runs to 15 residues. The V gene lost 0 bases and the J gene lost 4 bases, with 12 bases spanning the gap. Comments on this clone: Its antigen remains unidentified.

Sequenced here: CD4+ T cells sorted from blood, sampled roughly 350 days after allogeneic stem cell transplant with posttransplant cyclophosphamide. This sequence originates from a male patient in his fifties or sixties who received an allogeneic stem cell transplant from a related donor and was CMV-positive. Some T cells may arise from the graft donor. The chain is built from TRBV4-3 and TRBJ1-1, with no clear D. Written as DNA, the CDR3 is TGCGCCAGCAGCCAAGATTACAGTGACCTCACTGAAGCTTTCTTT. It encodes CASSQDYSDLTEAFF.